The next 32 T cell receptor beta chains were all read from a single sample in a study of early T cells in non-severe SARS-CoV-2 infection. MiXCR, applied by TCRdb to the 5' RACE reads, yields one record per CDR3 protein. The sample gives approximately 69,000 distinct CDR3 sequences, 10% to 15% of which show up once; almost 6.5% is in the top ten. Material: whole blood. The receptors derive from an adult who was a healthcare worker with PCR-confirmed SARS-CoV-2 infection or an uninfected control (not recorded which).

Turning to this clonotype: A much larger clone sits a single nucleotide away, making a read error possible. This chain's CDR3 is CASSSTGITNEKLFF. The CDR3 DNA follows: TGTGCCAGCTCATCGACAGGGATAACTAATGAAAAACTGTTTTTT. This rearrangement joins TRBV18 to TRBJ1-4; TRBD1 matches at 7 bases. Germline lookup yields CDR1 KGHSH and CDR2 LQKENI. Trimming removed 5 bases from V and 1 base from J; junction bases left unmatched: 4. The CDR3 extends over 15 amino acids.

This clonotype has ten or more counts. V usage is TRBV6-2 or TRBV6-3 and J usage is TRBJ1-6, with unresolved D. CDR1 is MNHEY and CDR2 is SVGEGT in the germline V gene. The CDR3 has 13 residues. Trimming removed 1 base at V and 9 bases at J, with 7 bases between. This CDR3 reads CASSYWWASPLHF. The CDR3 coding sequence is TGTGCCAGCAGTTACTGGTGGGCTTCACCCCTCCACTTT.

A word on this clonotype: The junction shows a germline mismatch at one end, possibly a read error. CDR3 sequence reads: CASPPPGTADYGYTF. The CDR3 region has the DNA TGTGCCAGCCCACCACCGGGGACGGCAGACTATGGCTACACCTTC. The chain combines TRBV18 with TRBJ1-2, with D possibly TRBD1 on 5 matching bases. CDR1 is KGHSH and CDR2 is LQKENI in the germline V gene. The CDR3 loop spans 15 amino acids.

The sample holds many counts of this clonotype. The chain has TRBV2 and TRBJ2-5; no definite D call. The V end lost 7 bases, the J end lost 5 bases, and 11 bases lay between the germline ends. CDR3 length: 12 amino acids. Germline-derived CDR1 and CDR2 are SNHLY and FYNNEI. CDR3 sequence: CASTRRGETQYF. The CDR3 DNA reads as TGTGCCAGCACTCGCCGTGGGGAGACCCAGTACTTC. The variable domain in full, completed from reference TRBV2 and TRBJ2-5, reads EPEVTQTPSHQVTQMGQEVILRCVPISNHLYFYWYRQILGQKVEFLVSFYNNEISEKSEIFDDQFSVERPDGSNFTLKIRSTKLEDSAMYFCASTRRGETQYFGPGTRLLVL.

In this sample, this clonotype turned up many times. This chain uses TRBV7-9 with TRBJ1-1; D call uncertain. The length of the CDR3 is 12 residues. Between the trimmed V and J ends, which lost 5 bases and 1 base, there was a span of 5 bases. CDR1 and CDR2 from the germline V gene are SEHNR and FQNEAQ (reference sequence). The CDR3 protein is CASSHQNTEAFF. In DNA form, the CDR3 reads TGTGCCAGCAGCCATCAGAACACTGAAGCTTTCTTT. The full variable domain, with the rest looked up from reference TRBV7-9 and TRBJ1-1, is DTGVSQNPRHKITKRGQNVTFRCDPISEHNRLYWYRQTLGQGPEFLTYFQNEAQLEKSRLLSDRFSAERPKGSFSTLEIQRTEQGDSAMYLCASSHQNTEAFFGQGTRLTVV.

This clonotype appeared many times. The rearrangement joins TRBV7-3 to TRBJ2-1; 14 nucleotides match TRBD2. V was clipped by 1 base and J by 7 bases; unmatched bases: 6. Germline lookup yields CDR1 SGHTA and CDR2 FQGTGA. The CDR3 totals 17 residues. The CDR3 nucleotides read TGTGCCAGCAGCTTAATGGGGACTAGCGGGAGTGTGAATGAGCAGTTCTTC. Protein product: CASSLMGTSGSVNEQFF.

The CDR3 nucleotides are TGTGCCAGCAGCCGACAGGGGGAGAGCTACGAGCAGTACTTC. This sequence encodes CASSRQGESYEQYF. The rearrangement joins TRBV13 to TRBJ2-7, with 9 bases identical to TRBD1. Germline lookup yields CDR1 PRHDT and CDR2 FYEKMQ (reference sequence). The V and J ends lost 5 bases and 3 bases, in that order; junction bases with no gene match: 5. This CDR3 has 14 amino acids. The whole variable domain, filled in from reference TRBV13 and TRBJ2-7, reads AAGVIQSPRHLIKEKRETATLKCYPIPRHDTVYWYQQGPGQDPQFLISFYEKMQSDKGSIPDRFSAQQFSDYHSELNMSSLELGDSALYFCASSRQGESYEQYFGPGTRLTVT.

Many counts were recorded for this clonotype. This rearrangement joins TRBV6-6 to TRBJ2-3; D not certain. V gave up 5 bases and J gave up 3 bases, with 12 bases separating them. This CDR3 is 14 amino acids long. Looked up from germline, CDR1 is MNHNY and CDR2 is SVGAGI (reference sequence). CDR3 loop: CASSPHDGTDTQYF. The CDR3 DNA follows: TGTGCCAGCAGTCCCCACGACGGGACAGATACGCAGTATTTT.

The chain carries TRBV30 and TRBJ2-1; TRBD2 aligns across 8 bases. CDR1 and CDR2 (germline): GTSNPN, SVGIG (reference sequence). The CDR3 is made up of 15 amino acids. The V and J ends lost 3 bases and 8 bases, in that order; junction bases with no gene match: 12. CDR3 nucleotide sequence: TGTGCCTGGAGCCCCCCGGGACTAGTCGGCTATGAGCAGTTCTTC. Translating it yields CAWSPPGLVGYEQFF.

In its sample, this clonotype was seen a few times. V is TRBV9 and J is TRBJ2-6; D gene uncertain. Trimming shortened V by 0 bases and J by 1 base, and 8 bases separated the two germline ends. This CDR3 region has 16 residues. Germline V gives CDR1 SGDLS, CDR2 YYNGEE. In DNA, the CDR3 is TGTGCCAGCAGCGTAGATCCCAGGTCTGGGGCCAACGTCCTGACTTTC. It specifies CASSVDPRSGANVLTF.

The rearrangement links TRBV11-2 to TRBJ2-2; D ambiguous. With 5 bases removed from V and 4 bases from J, the gap between germline ends came to 23 bases. Germline lookup yields CDR1 SGHAT and CDR2 FQNNGV. The CDR3 runs 18 residues. Written as DNA, the CDR3 is TGTGCCAGCAGCCTACGAGCCGCAGGCCCTTACCCCACCGGGGAGCTGTTTTTT. Protein product: CASSLRAAGPYPTGELFF.

This clonotype was counted ten times or more. The CDR3 nucleotides read TGTGCCACCAGGGGACAGTACAATGAGCAGTTCTTC. It is translated as CATRGQYNEQFF. V and J are TRBV24-1 and TRBJ2-1; 7 bases line up with TRBD1. The CDR3 spans 12 residues. Per germline, CDR1 KGHDR and CDR2 SFDVKD. V was pared by 7 bases and J by 4 bases, with 0 bases of the junction left unmatched.

In the case of this clonotype: A single base separates this from a much larger clone, so it may be a read error. This chain links TRBV20-1 with TRBJ1-1; D not certain. Germline loops: CDR1 DFQATT, CDR2 SNEGSKA (reference sequence). The CDR3 loop spans 13 amino acids. Trimming pared 5 bases from V and 3 bases from J, leaving 13 bases between. The DNA for the CDR3 is TGCAGTGCTCCCAGCTTGAGGGACACTGAAGCTTTCTTT. Amino acid sequence: CSAPSLRDTEAFF.

The chain couples TRBV3-1 to TRBJ1-2; a weak D match, TRBD1 (5 bases). Trimming removed 0 bases at V and 8 bases at J, with 16 bases between. Germline V gene lookup returns CDR1 LGHDT and CDR2 YNNKEL (reference sequence). The CDR3 spans 15 residues. The CDR3 DNA reads TGTGCCAGCAGCCAAGATAGGAGTAGGGGTATAGGCTACACCTTC. It yields the protein CASSQDRSRGIGYTF. Filled out from reference TRBV3-1 and TRBJ1-2, the complete variable domain reads DTAVSQTPKYLVTQMGNDKSIKCEQNLGHDTMYWYKQDSKKFLKIMFSYNNKELIINETVPNRFSPKSPDKAHLNLHINSLELGDSAVYFCASSQDRSRGIGYTFGSGTRLTVV.

The gene calls are TRBV11-2 and TRBJ1-2, with 12 bases lining up with TRBD1. The CDR3 has 13 residues. Per germline, CDR1 SGHAT and CDR2 FQNNGV. The J segment lost 8 bases and the V segment lost 5 bases, leaving 3 bases of the junction unmatched. The CDR3 DNA reads as TGTGCCAGCAGCCACGGGACAGGGGGCGGCTACACCTTC. It encodes CASSHGTGGGYTF.

The chain links TRBV4-2 to TRBJ2-1; D remains unclear. The CDR3 extends over 15 amino acids. Germline V gives CDR1 LGHNA, CDR2 YNFKEQ. V lost 4 bases to trimming and J lost 7 bases, with 17 bases between them. CDR3 in DNA: TGTGCCAGCAGCCGCCCAAGCGCAGAAGCAAATGAGCAGTTCTTC. Amino acid sequence: CASSRPSAEANEQFF.

This clonotype has a count of ten or more. The V gene is TRBV6-2 or TRBV6-3, the J gene TRBJ2-1; D uncertain. The CDR3 spans 12 residues. CDR1 and CDR2 (germline): MNHEY, SVGEGT. V was pared by 8 bases and J by 6 bases, with 11 bases between. The CDR3 DNA follows: TGTGCCAGCTTTACGGTGTTCAATGAGCAGTTCTTC. Residues: CASFTVFNEQFF.

This clonotype has ten or more counts. The rearrangement joins TRBV12-3 or TRBV12-4 to TRBJ2-2, with 13 nucleotides matching TRBD2. The CDR3 covers 15 residues. The junction had 5 bases not matched to a gene; V was cut back by 6 bases and J by 7 bases. The CDR3 nucleotides are TGTGCCAGCAGGAGGACTAGCGGGGGTTTCGGGGAGCTGTTTTTT. As protein: CASRRTSGGFGELFF.

Ten or more counts support this clonotype. The chain recombines TRBV5-5 with TRBJ2-3; D is uncertain. The CDR3 is made up of 14 amino acids. Germline lookup yields CDR1 SGHKS and CDR2 YYEKEE (reference sequence). The V end lost 2 bases, the J end lost 6 bases, and 13 bases lay between the germline ends. The CDR3 DNA follows: TGTGCCAGCAGCTTTGAAGGCTCTTTGGATACGCAGTATTTT. This translates into CASSFEGSLDTQYF.

The rearrangement uses TRBV6-6 and TRBJ2-3; perhaps TRBD2 as D (5 bases). In germline, CDR1 is MNHNY, CDR2 SVGAGI (reference sequence). The CDR3 loop spans 11 amino acids. The CDR3: CTVGNTDTQYF. DNA of the CDR3: TGTACGGTCGGGAACACAGATACGCAGTATTTT.

The rearrangement uses TRBV18 and TRBJ2-1, with D uncertain. The CDR3 is 12 residues long. Germline V gives CDR1 KGHSH, CDR2 LQKENI. The V end lost 2 bases, the J end lost 6 bases, and 5 bases lay between the germline ends. The CDR3 loop is CASSPEGNEQFF. The CDR3 DNA reads TGTGCCAGCTCACCAGAAGGCAATGAGCAGTTCTTC.

This clonotype appeared a few times. V usage is TRBV29-1 and J usage is TRBJ2-7; maybe TRBD2 (5 bases). The germline V and J ends were trimmed by 0 bases and 9 bases, with 18 bases remaining between them. The CDR3 spans 14 residues. CDR1 is SQVTM, CDR2 ANQGSEA, per germline. DNA for the CDR3: TGCAGCGTTGAAGATCGAACCAGCGGTTGGGGGCAGTACTTC. This sequence encodes CSVEDRTSGWGQYF.

The chain employs TRBV4-1 and TRBJ1-6, with 8 bases fitting TRBD1. With 2 bases clipped from V and 16 bases from J, the junction kept 1 base outside the gene matches. The germline V gene encodes CDR1 MGHRA and CDR2 YSYEKL. The CDR3 sequence is 11 residues long. The chain's CDR3 is CASSQRDRLHF. CDR3 DNA sequence: TGCGCCAGCAGCCAACGGGACAGGCTCCACTTT.

This clonotype was recorded a few times. The J gene is TRBJ2-1, the V gene TRBV20-1; D may be TRBD1 or TRBD2 (5 bases each). V lost 6 bases and J lost 10, with 16 bases in between. The germline CDR1 and CDR2 sequences are DFQATT and SNEGSKA (reference sequence). This CDR3 has 12 residues. CDR3 sequence: CSARRRGEEQFF. For the CDR3, the DNA is TGCAGTGCGAGGCGTAGAGGGGAGGAGCAGTTCTTC.

This clonotype has at least ten counts. This chain connects TRBV7-9 to TRBJ1-2; perhaps TRBD1 as D (6 bases). Germline V gene data show CDR1 as SEHNR and CDR2 as FQNEAQ (reference sequence). The V end lost 2 bases, the J end lost 1 base, and 20 bases lay between the germline ends. This CDR3 comprises 18 residues. CDR3 in DNA: TGTGCCAGCAGCTTAAAAGCCGTTTCCAGGGACAATAACTATGGCTACACCTTC. This sequence encodes CASSLKAVSRDNNYGYTF.

The rearrangement uses TRBV7-2 and TRBJ2-3; D not certain. CDR1 is SGHTA and CDR2 is FQGNSA in the germline V gene. Trimming took 2 bases from V and 4 from J, leaving 13 bases between them. The CDR3 runs to 15 residues. DNA of the CDR3: TGTGCCAGCAGCTTATGGGGATTTGGGTCAGATACGCAGTATTTT. Its protein product is CASSLWGFGSDTQYF.

This clonotype was detected ten times or more. The chain combines TRBV7-9 with TRBJ1-4, with no clear D. The CDR3 runs to 14 residues. V was cut by 5 bases and J by 7 bases, with 14 bases left in between. Germline assignment: CDR1 SEHNR and CDR2 FQNEAQ (reference sequence). The CDR3 spells CASSLNTGSEKLFF. CDR3 nucleotides: TGTGCCAGCAGCCTCAACACGGGGAGTGAAAAACTGTTTTTT.

This clonotype was seen only a few times. Here the CDR3 DNA reads TGCAGTGCTAGGGGACAGGGTGGGGGCGAAGAGCAGTACTTC. It specifies CSARGQGGGEEQYF. The V call is TRBV20-1, the J call TRBJ2-7; 9 nucleotides line up with TRBD1. Germline-derived CDR1 and CDR2 are DFQATT and SNEGSKA (reference sequence). This CDR3 is built from 14 residues. With 3 bases clipped from V and 7 bases from J, the junction kept 10 bases outside the gene matches.

This clonotype was seen a handful of times. The V gene is TRBV7-9, the J gene TRBJ1-6; D is undetermined. The ends were cut back, 9 bases at V and 5 bases at J, with 8 bases in the middle. Germline V gene lookup returns CDR1 SEHNR and CDR2 FQNEAQ (reference sequence). The CDR3 runs to 12 residues. This CDR3 reads CASGRNNSPLHF. DNA of the CDR3: TGTGCCAGTGGCAGGAATAATTCACCCCTCCACTTT.

This clonotype was counted at least ten times. The V and J genes are TRBV27 and TRBJ1-5; no firm D call. Trimming removed 2 bases at V and 0 bases at J, with 8 bases between. CDR1 is MNHEY, CDR2 SMNVEV, per germline (reference sequence). The CDR3 is 15 residues long. CDR3 sequence reads: CASSLTRYSNQPQHF. CDR3 sequence (DNA): TGTGCCAGCAGTTTAACAAGATATAGCAATCAGCCCCAGCATTTT.

This clonotype was picked up many times. The rearrangement uses TRBV5-4 and TRBJ2-1, with D possibly TRBD1 on 7 matching bases. CDR1 is SGHNT and CDR2 is YYREEE in the germline V gene (reference sequence). V shed 4 bases and J shed 9 bases, with 23 bases lying between them. The CDR3 covers 16 residues. The CDR3 loop reads CASSPAQGGRGGEQFF. CDR3 nucleotide sequence: TGTGCCAGCAGCCCCGCCCAGGGGGGAAGGGGCGGTGAGCAGTTCTTC.

The table lists this clonotype with a few counts. CDR3 coding DNA: TGCAGCGTTCCCCGGAGAGGGGCGCAGGGCAATGAGCAGTTCTTC. Translating gives CSVPRRGAQGNEQFF. The chain combines TRBV29-1 with TRBJ2-1; D is possibly TRBD1 or TRBD2 (5 bases each). The CDR3 contains 15 residues. CDR1 is SQVTM and CDR2 is ANQGSEA in the germline V gene. V lost 5 bases and J 6 bases, leaving 20 bases between the germline ends.